This is a list of T cell receptor beta chains from one sample in a study of shared clonotypes between healthy human individuals. Data came from immunoSEQ multiplex PCR; TCRdb stores just in-frame clones and leaves some out. The profile shows about 2 million clones, 95% of them singletons. The sample consisted of naive CD4+ T cells sorted from blood. The receptors derive from a man in his late teens or twenties in good health. Each CDR3 is given without its conserved first and last residue. Each record gives: V gene, J gene, CDR3 protein.

TRBV27	TRBJ1-4	ASSPEGGGWTNEKLF
TRBV10-1	TRBJ2-2	ASSKNREPGELF
TRBV7-2	TRBJ2-5	ASSLLARVQKTQY
TRBV2	TRBJ1-4	ASSGRANEKLF
TRBV18	TRBJ2-1	ASSSSGWELEQF
TRBV6-5	TRBJ1-5	ASRDTGGLQPQH
TRBV10-3	TRBJ2-5	AISVSGAQETQY
TRBV5-1	TRBJ2-1	ASSFSGRDDNEQF
TRBV7-9	TRBJ1-2	ASSLDGAARYGYT
TRBV4-3	TRBJ1-2	ASSPDRVYGYT
TRBV7-2	TRBJ2-1	ASSLSRDNEQF
TRBV4-3	TRBJ1-1	ASSPNQVQNTEAF
TRBV5-1	TRBJ2-7	ASSLAGTTYEQY
TRBV2	TRBJ2-7	ASTRLAGVLYEQY
TRBV7-8	TRBJ2-7	ASSSYTGEQY
TRBV4-3	TRBJ2-1	ASSQDHGDEQF
TRBV12-5	TRBJ2-3	ASGWAAMPSDTQY
TRBV5-1	TRBJ2-5	ASSLSGQTETQY
TRBV28	TRBJ1-6	ASTPGGGQGQRSPLH
TRBV7-6	TRBJ2-1	ASSPESRTPRYNEQF
TRBV28	TRBJ2-2	ASSFQTGNTGELF
TRBV10-3	TRBJ1-2	AISEGTGELRASGYT
TRBV2	TRBJ1-5	ASTLTGVGNQPQH
TRBV7-6	TRBJ2-3	ASSSPGSTTDTQY
TRBV11-3	TRBJ1-4	ASSLAARGRTNEKLF
TRBV12-2	TRBJ2-7	ASRLEGLANSYEQY
TRBV6-5	TRBJ1-5	ASSSDSNQPQH
TRBV6-5	TRBJ2-7	ASVLAVYEQY
TRBV2	TRBJ2-5	ASHRELVETQY
TRBV4-1	TRBJ2-1	ASSQERVAGTGLDEQF
TRBV29-1	TRBJ1-5	SVAGSQYQPQH
TRBV10-1	TRBJ2-5	ASSESTGQETQY
TRBV19	TRBJ1-1	ASRDRDSAEAF
TRBV5-1	TRBJ1-6	ASSETGPVSPLH
TRBV6-5	TRBJ2-7	ASSRTTGYEQY
TRBV6-6	TRBJ2-1	ASSKTSGRDEQF
TRBV6-5	TRBJ2-1	ASRNGLAGNNEQF
TRBV7-3	TRBJ1-3	ASSLSAGSSGNTIY
TRBV6-5	TRBJ2-7	AITGTGKLSYEQY
TRBV18	TRBJ1-3	ASSPLSAFSGNTIY
TRBV21-1	TRBJ2-7	ASSPSTGTSELYEQY
TRBV19	TRBJ1-5	ASREGNQPQH
TRBV6-1	TRBJ1-2	ASSDGGQGTYGYT
TRBV9	TRBJ2-2	ASSAWGAGELF
TRBV6-1	TRBJ2-7	AGSKTGATFYEQY
TRBV2	TRBJ1-6	ASSAGTDNNSPLH
TRBV30	TRBJ1-2	AYGRSYGYT
TRBV11-2	TRBJ2-7	ASSLDPSSEQY
TRBV6-5	TRBJ2-5	ASSYGARETQY
TRBV9	TRBJ1-1	ASSVDRGRSTEAF